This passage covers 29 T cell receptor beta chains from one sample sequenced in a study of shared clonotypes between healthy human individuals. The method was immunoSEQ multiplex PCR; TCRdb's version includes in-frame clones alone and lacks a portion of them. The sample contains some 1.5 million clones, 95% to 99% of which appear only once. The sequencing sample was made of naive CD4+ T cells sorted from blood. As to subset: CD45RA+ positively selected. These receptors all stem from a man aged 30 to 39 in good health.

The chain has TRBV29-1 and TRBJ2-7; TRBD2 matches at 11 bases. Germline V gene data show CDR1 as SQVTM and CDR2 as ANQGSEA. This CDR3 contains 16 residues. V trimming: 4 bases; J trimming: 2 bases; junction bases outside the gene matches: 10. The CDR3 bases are TGCAGCGTTGGACTCCTAGCGGGAGGTATCACCTACGAGCAGTACTTC. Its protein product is CSVGLLAGGITYEQYF.

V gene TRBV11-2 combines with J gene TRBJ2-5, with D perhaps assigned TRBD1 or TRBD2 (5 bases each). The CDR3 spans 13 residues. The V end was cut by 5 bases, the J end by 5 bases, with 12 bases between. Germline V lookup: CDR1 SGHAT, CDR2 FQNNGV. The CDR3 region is CASSLRGAETQYF. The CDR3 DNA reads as TGTGCCAGCAGCCTTCGAGGGGCGGAGACCCAGTACTTC.

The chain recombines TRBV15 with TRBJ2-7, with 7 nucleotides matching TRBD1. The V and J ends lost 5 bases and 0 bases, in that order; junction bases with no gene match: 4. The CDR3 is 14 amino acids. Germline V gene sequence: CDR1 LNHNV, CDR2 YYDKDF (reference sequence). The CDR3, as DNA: TGTGCCACCAGCGGGGACAGAGGCTCCTACGAGCAGTACTTC. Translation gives CATSGDRGSYEQYF.

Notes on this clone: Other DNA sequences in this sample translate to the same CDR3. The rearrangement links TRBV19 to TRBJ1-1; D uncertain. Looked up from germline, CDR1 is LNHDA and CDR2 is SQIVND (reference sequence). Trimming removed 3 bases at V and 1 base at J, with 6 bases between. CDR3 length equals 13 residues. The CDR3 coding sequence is TGTGCCAGTAGTATCCGAGAGAACACTGAAGCTTTCTTT. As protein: CASSIRENTEAFF.

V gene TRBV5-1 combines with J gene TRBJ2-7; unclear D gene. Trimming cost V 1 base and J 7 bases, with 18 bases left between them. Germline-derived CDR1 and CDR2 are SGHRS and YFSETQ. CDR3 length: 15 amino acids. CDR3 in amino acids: CASSLNGQPLGEQYF. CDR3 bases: TGCGCCAGCAGCTTGAATGGCCAACCTCTTGGAGAGCAGTACTTC.

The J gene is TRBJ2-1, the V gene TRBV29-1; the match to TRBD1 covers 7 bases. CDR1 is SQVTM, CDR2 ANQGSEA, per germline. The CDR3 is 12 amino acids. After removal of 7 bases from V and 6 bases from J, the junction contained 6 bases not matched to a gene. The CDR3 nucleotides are TGCAGCGGCGCCGACAGGGCCAATGAGCAGTTCTTC. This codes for CSGADRANEQFF.

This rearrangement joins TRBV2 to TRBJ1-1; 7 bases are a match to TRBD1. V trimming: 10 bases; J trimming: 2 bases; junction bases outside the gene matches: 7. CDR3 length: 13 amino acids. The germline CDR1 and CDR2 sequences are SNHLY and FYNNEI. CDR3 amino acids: CATPGQINTEAFF. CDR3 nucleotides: TGTGCCACCCCGGGACAGATAAACACTGAAGCTTTCTTT.

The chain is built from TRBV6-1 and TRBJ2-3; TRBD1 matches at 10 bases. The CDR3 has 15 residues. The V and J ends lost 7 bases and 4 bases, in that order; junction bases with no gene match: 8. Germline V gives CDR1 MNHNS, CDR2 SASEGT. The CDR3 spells CASMGGQGRADTQYF. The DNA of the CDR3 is TGTGCCAGCATGGGGGGACAGGGGCGCGCAGATACGCAGTATTTT.

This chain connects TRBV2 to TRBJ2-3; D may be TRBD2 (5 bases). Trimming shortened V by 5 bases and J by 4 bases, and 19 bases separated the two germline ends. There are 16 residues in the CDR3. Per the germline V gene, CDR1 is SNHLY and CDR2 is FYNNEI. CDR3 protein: CASSLEAEQVADTQYF. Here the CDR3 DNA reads TGTGCCAGCAGTCTTGAAGCGGAGCAGGTGGCAGATACGCAGTATTTT.

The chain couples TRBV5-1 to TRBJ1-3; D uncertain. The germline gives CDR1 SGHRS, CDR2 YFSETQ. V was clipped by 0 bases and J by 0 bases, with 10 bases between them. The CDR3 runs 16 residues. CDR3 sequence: CASSLVPGNSGNTIYF. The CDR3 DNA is TGCGCCAGCAGCTTGGTCCCGGGGAACTCTGGAAACACCATATATTTT.

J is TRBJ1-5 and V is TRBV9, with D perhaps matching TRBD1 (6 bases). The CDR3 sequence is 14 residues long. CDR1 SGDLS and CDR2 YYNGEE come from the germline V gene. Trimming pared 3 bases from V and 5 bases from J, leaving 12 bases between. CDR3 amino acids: CASSAGQRDQPQHF. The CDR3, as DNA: TGTGCCAGCAGCGCTGGACAGAGGGATCAGCCCCAGCATTTT.

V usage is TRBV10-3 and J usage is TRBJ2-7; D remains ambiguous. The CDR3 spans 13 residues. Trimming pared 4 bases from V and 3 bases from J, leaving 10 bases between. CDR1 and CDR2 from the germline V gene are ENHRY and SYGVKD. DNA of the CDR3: TGTGCCATCAGTGCCCCGGACGACTACGAGCAGTACTTC. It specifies CAISAPDDYEQYF.

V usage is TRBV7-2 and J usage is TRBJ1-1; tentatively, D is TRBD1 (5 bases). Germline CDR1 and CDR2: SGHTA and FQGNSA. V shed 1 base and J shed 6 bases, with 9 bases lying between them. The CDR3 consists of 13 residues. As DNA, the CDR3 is TGTGCCAGCAGCTTAGTGCGGGGGGCTGAAGCTTTCTTT. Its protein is CASSLVRGAEAFF.

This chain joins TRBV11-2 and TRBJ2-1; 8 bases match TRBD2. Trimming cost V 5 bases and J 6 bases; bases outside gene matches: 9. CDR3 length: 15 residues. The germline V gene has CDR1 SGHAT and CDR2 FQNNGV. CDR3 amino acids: CASSPSGSRGNEQFF. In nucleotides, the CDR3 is TGTGCCAGCAGCCCAAGCGGGAGTCGTGGCAATGAGCAGTTCTTC.

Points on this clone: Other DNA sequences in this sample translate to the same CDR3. CDR3 nucleotide sequence: TGTGCCTGGAGTGTAGGTGGAAACACCATATATTTT. It specifies CAWSVGGNTIYF. The chain combines TRBV30 with TRBJ1-3; D call uncertain. The CDR3 extends over 12 amino acids. V gave up 0 bases and J gave up 3 bases, with 3 bases separating them. Germline V gene sequence: CDR1 GTSNPN, CDR2 SVGIG (reference sequence). Variable domain in full (rest from reference TRBV30 and TRBJ1-3): SQTIHQWPATLVQPVGSPLSLECTVEGTSNPNLYWYRQAAGRGLQLLFYSVGIGQISSEVPQNLSASRPQDRQFILSSKKLLLSDSGFYLCAWSVGGNTIYFGEGSWLTVV.

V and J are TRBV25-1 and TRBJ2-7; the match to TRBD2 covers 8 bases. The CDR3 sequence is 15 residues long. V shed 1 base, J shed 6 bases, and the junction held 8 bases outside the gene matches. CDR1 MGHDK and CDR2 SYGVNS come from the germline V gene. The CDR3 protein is CASSESGGRRGEQYF. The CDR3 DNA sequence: TGTGCCAGCAGTGAATCCGGCGGGAGGAGGGGCGAGCAGTACTTC.

Written as DNA, the CDR3 is TGTGCCAGCAGAGTACGGGAGAATGAAAAACTGTTTTTT. Its translation is CASRVRENEKLFF. V usage is TRBV6-6 and J usage is TRBJ1-4, with D hard to call. The CDR3 sequence is 13 residues long. V was shortened by 6 bases and J by 5 bases, with 10 bases between the two germline ends. Germline CDR1 is MNHNY and CDR2 is SVGAGI (reference sequence).

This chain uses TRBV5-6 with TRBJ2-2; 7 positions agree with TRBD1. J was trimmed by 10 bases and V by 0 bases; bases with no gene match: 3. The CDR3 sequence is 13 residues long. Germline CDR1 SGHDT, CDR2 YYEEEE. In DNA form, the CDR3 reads TGTGCCAGCAGCTTGGCGGGACAGTCGGAGCTGTTTTTT. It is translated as CASSLAGQSELFF.

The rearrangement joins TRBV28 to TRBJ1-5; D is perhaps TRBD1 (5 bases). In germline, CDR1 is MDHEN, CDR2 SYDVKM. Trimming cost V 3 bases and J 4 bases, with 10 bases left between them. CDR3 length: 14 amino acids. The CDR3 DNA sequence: TGTGCCAGCAGTTTGGGGCTGTGGAATCAGCCCCAGCATTTT. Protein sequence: CASSLGLWNQPQHF.

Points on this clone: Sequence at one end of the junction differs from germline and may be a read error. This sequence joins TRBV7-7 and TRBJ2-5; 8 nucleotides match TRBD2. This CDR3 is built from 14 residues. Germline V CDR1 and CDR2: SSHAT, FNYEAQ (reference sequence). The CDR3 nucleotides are TGTGCTAGCAGCTCGGGACTAGGTTCCCAGGCCCAGTACTTC. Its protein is CASSSGLGSQAQYF.

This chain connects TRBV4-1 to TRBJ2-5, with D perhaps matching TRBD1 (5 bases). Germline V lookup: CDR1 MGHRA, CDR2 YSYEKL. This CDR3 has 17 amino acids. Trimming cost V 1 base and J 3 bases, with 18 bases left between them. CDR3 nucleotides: TGCGCCAGCAGCCAAGCTGACTCGACAGCACCCAAAGAGACCCAGTACTTC. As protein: CASSQADSTAPKETQYF.

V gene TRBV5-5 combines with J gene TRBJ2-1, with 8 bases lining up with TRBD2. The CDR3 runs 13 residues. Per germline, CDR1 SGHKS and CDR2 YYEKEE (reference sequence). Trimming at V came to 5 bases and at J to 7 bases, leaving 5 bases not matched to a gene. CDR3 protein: CASRPGTSNEQFF. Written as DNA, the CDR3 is TGTGCCAGCAGGCCCGGGACTAGTAATGAGCAGTTCTTC.

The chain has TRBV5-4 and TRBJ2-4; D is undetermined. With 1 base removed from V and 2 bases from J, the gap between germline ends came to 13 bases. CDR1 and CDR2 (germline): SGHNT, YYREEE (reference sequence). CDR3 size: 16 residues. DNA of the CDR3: TGTGCCAGCAGCTTGTCCGACTCAACCTCCAAAAACATTCAGTACTTC. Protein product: CASSLSDSTSKNIQYF. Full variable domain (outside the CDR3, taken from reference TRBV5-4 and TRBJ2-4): ETGVTQSPTHLIKTRGQQVTLRCSSQSGHNTVSWYQQALGQGPQFIFQYYREEENGRGNFPPRFSGLQFPNYSSELNVNALELDDSALYLCASSLSDSTSKNIQYFGAGTRLSVL.

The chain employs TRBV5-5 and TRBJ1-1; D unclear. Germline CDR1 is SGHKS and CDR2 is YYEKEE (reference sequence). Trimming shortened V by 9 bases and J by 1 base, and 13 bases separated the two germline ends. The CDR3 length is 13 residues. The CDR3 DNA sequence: TGTGCCACCCATCCCGGGCCGAACACTGAAGCTTTCTTT. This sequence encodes CATHPGPNTEAFF.

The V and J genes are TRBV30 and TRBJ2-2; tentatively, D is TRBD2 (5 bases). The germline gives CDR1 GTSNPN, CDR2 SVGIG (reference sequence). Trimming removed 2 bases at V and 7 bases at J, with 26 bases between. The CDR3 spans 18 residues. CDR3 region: CAWSTRWFGSVFSGELFF. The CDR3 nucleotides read TGTGCCTGGAGTACCAGATGGTTTGGTAGCGTTTTTAGCGGGGAGCTGTTTTTT.

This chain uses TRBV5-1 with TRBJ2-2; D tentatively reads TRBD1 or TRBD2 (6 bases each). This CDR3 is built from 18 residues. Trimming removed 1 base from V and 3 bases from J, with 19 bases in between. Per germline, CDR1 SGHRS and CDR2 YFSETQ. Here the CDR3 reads CASSLPRRGERYTGELFF. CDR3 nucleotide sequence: TGCGCCAGCAGCTTGCCCCGGAGGGGGGAGAGGTACACCGGGGAGCTGTTTTTT. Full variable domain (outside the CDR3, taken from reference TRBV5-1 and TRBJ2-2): KAGVTQTPRYLIKTRGQQVTLSCSPISGHRSVSWYQQTPGQGLQFLFEYFSETQRNKGNFPGRFSGRQFSNSRSEMNVSTLELGDSALYLCASSLPRRGERYTGELFFGEGSRLTVL.

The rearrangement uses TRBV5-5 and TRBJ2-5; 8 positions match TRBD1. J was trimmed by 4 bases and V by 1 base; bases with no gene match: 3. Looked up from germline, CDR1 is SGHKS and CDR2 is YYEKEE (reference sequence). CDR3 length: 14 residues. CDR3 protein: CASSLPGGSETQYF. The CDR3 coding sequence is TGTGCCAGCAGCTTGCCAGGGGGCTCAGAGACCCAGTACTTC.

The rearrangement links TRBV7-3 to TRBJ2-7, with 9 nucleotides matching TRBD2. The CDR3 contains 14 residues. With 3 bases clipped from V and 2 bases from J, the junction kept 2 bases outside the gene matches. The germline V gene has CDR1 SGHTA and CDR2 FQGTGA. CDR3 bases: TGTGCCAGCAGCTTTAGCGGGGGACCCTACGAGCAGTACTTC. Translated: CASSFSGGPYEQYF. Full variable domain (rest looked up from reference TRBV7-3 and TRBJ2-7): GAGVSQTPSNKVTEKGKYVELRCDPISGHTALYWYRQSLGQGPEFLIYFQGTGAADDSGLPNDRFFAVRPEGSVSTLKIQRTERGDSAVYLCASSFSGGPYEQYFGPGTRLTVT.

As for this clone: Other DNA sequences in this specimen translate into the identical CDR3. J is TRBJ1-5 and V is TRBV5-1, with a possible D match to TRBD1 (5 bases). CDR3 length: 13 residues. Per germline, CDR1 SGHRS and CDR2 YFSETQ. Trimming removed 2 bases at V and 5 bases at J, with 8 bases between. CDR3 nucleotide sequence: TGCGCCAGCAGCTTCTCGACAGATCAGCCCCAGCATTTT. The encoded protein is CASSFSTDQPQHF.